A selection of T cell receptor beta chains follows, all from one sample in a study of blood T cell repertoires in COVID-19. The protocol was immunoSEQ multiplex PCR, while the TCRdb copy is restricted to in-frame clones and leaves out a portion. Of 150,000 to 200,000 clones listed, approximately 88% are singletons. The specimen sequenced was PBMCs or T cells enriched from blood (not recorded which). Every receptor here comes from a woman in her late teens or twenties who had recovered from COVID-19. CDR3s include the opening cysteine and the closing phenylalanine or tryptophan. The order of the fields is J gene, V gene, D gene, clone size, CDR3 DNA, CDR3 protein. The D gene is left open where the match is weak. Some rows mark clone size as missing; the rest say once, few, many or name a class of expanded clone.

>TRBJ1-1|TRBV12-3/TRBV12-4|-|-
TGTGCCAGCAGTTTTGGGGTTAGCGCTGAAGCTTTCTTT
CASSFGVSAEAFF
>TRBJ2-3|TRBV5-5|-|-
TGTGCCAGCCAAGTGCCGCCAGCAGATACGCAGTATTTT
CASQVPPADTQYF
>TRBJ1-1|TRBV6-5|-|-
TGTGCCAGCAGCCCCGACAGCACTGAAGCTTTCTTT
CASSPDSTEAFF
>TRBJ2-6|TRBV20-1|-|few
TGCAGTGCTAGTTCCTCAGCCGGGGATGGGGCCAACGTCCTGACTTTC
CSASSSAGDGANVLTF
>TRBJ1-3|TRBV7-2|-|-
TGTGCCAGCAGCCCTGCCCTTGGTACAAGAAACACCATATATTTT
CASSPALGTRNTIYF
>TRBJ1-1|TRBV7-9|-|-
TGTGCCAGCAGCTTGAGACTTGGCGACTCTGAAGCTTTCTTT
CASSLRLGDSEAFF
>TRBJ2-3|TRBV4-1|TRBD2|-
TGCGCCAGCAGCCGGGAGAGCGGGAGGACTAGCACAGATACGCAGTATTTT
CASSRESGRTSTDTQYF
>TRBJ2-1|TRBV28|TRBD1|-
TGTGCCAGCAGCATTCCGGGACAGGGGATCACCCTCTCGACTTACAATGAGCAGTTCTTC
CASSIPGQGITLSTYNEQFF
>TRBJ1-1|TRBV4-3|-|once
TGCGCCAGCAGCCAAGATGCCAGGGTGACTGAAGCTTTCTTT
CASSQDARVTEAFF
>TRBJ2-3|TRBV10-3|TRBD2|once
TGTGCCATCAGTGAGCCGGGTAGCGGGGCCACAGATACGCAGTATTTT
CAISEPGSGATDTQYF
>TRBJ2-1|TRBV27|-|-
TGTGCCAGCAGTTTCCTTCCGGGGTCGAACAATGAGCAGTTCTTC
CASSFLPGSNNEQFF
>TRBJ2-7|TRBV19|-|few
TGTGCCTCTGCGGCGGGCTCCTACGAGCAGTACTTC
CASAAGSYEQYF
>TRBJ2-7|TRBV30|TRBD1|few
TGTGCCTGTCACGGACAGGGTAGCTACGAGCAGTACTTC
CACHGQGSYEQYF
>TRBJ2-1|TRBV6-2/TRBV6-3|TRBD1|many
TGTGCCAGCAGTTACACCCAGGGGGAAGGCAATGAGCAGTTCTTC
CASSYTQGEGNEQFF
>TRBJ1-5|TRBV30|TRBD1|-
TGTGCCTGGAGTGTCCCCTGGGACAGAGAAAATCAGCCCCAGCATTTT
CAWSVPWDRENQPQHF
>TRBJ1-3|TRBV5-1|TRBD1|-
TGCGCCAGCAGCTTGGAAGGGGGCCCGTTCGCTGGAAACACCATATATTTT
CASSLEGGPFAGNTIYF
>TRBJ2-7|TRBV4-2|TRBD2|-
TGTGCCAGCAGCCAATCATCTAGCGGGGGCGAACCCTACGAGCAGTACTTC
CASSQSSSGGEPYEQYF
>TRBJ1-1|TRBV7-8|-|-
TGTGCCAGCAGCCGTTACACGTCAGAGAACACTGAAGCTTTCTTT
CASSRYTSENTEAFF
>TRBJ1-5|TRBV7-8|-|-
TGTGCCAGCAGCTTAGTGGTTCGTGGGCAACAGCCCCAGCATTTT
CASSLVVRGQQPQHF
>TRBJ1-2|TRBV7-2|-|-
TGTGCCAGCGCGCGGGTTAGGCTCGACTATGGCTACACCTTC
CASARVRLDYGYTF
>TRBJ2-1|TRBV19|TRBD1|-
TGTGCCAGTAGGGGACAGGGGGCTTACAATGAGCAGTTCTTC
CASRGQGAYNEQFF
>TRBJ2-1|TRBV28|-|-
TGTGCCAGCAGGGCTACCTCGGGCGGGGAGCAGTTCTTC
CASRATSGGEQFF
>TRBJ1-3|TRBV6-4|TRBD1|few
TGTGCCAGCAGTGACTCCTCAGGGGGCCTTTCTGGAAACACCATATATTTT
CASSDSSGGLSGNTIYF
>TRBJ2-7|TRBV9|TRBD1|-
TGTGCCAGCAGCGTAGCACCTACAGGGGTTGAGCAGTACTTC
CASSVAPTGVEQYF
>TRBJ1-2|TRBV7-9|-|-
TGTGCCAGCAGCCACCACGAGGGCAGTGGCTATGGCTACACCTTC
CASSHHEGSGYGYTF
>TRBJ1-3|TRBV28|-|-
TGTGCCAGCAGTTTACAGGTCTCTGGAAACACCATATATTTT
CASSLQVSGNTIYF
>TRBJ1-6|TRBV18|-|once
TGTGCCAGCTCACCGTCTTCGCGTAATTCACCCCTCCACTTT
CASSPSSRNSPLHF
>TRBJ2-1|TRBV5-4|TRBD1|few
TGTGCCAGCAGCGTAAAGACAGGGAGTCCTGATGAGCAGTTCTTC
CASSVKTGSPDEQFF
>TRBJ1-1|TRBV19|TRBD1|-
TGTGCCAGTAGTAGAGGACAGGGGGCGGTTCTGAACACTGAAGCTTTCTTT
CASSRGQGAVLNTEAFF
>TRBJ2-1|TRBV24-1|TRBD2|-
TGTGCCACCAGTGCCATACTAGCGGGGGAGCAGTTCTTC
CATSAILAGEQFF
>TRBJ1-4|TRBV7-9|TRBD1|-
TGTGCCAGCAGCACCTCCGGGACAGATGAAAAACTGTTTTTT
CASSTSGTDEKLFF
>TRBJ1-2|TRBV6-1|-|-
TGTGCCAGCAGTGAATTAGACACGTACTATGGCTACACCTTC
CASSELDTYYGYTF
>TRBJ1-2|TRBV6-5|TRBD1|few
TGTGCCAGCAGCGATGGGACAGGGGCTAACTATGGCTACACCTTC
CASSDGTGANYGYTF
>TRBJ2-7|TRBV29-1|TRBD1|-
TGCAGCGTTGGACAGGGCCTATATGCCGAGCAGTACTTC
CSVGQGLYAEQYF
>TRBJ1-6|TRBV6-2/TRBV6-3|TRBD1|once
TGTGCCAGCAGTTACCAGGGGGTGGTTAATTCACCCCTCCACTTT
CASSYQGVVNSPLHF
>TRBJ1-4|TRBV2|TRBD1|-
TGTGCCAGCAGCTCCACCGGGACAGGGATCGAAAAACTGTTTTTT
CASSSTGTGIEKLFF
>TRBJ1-6|TRBV19|-|-
TGTGCCAGTAGTATTGAAGGAGGCCCTAATTCACCCCTCCACTTT
CASSIEGGPNSPLHF
>TRBJ2-4|TRBV7-9|TRBD2|-
TGTGCCAGCAGCTTACAAGGGAGGGAAAACATTCAGTACTTC
CASSLQGRENIQYF
>TRBJ2-7|TRBV4-1|TRBD2|-
TGCGCCAGCCGGGCGGGGGATGAGCAGTACTTC
CASRAGDEQYF
>TRBJ1-1|TRBV2|-|-
TGTGCCAGCAGTTTAACAGGCACTGAAGCTTTCTTT
CASSLTGTEAFF
>TRBJ2-5|TRBV3-1/TRBV3-2|TRBD2|-
TGTGCCAGCAGCCAAGTAGCGGGGGGGCCGGAGACCCAGTACTTC
CASSQVAGGPETQYF
>TRBJ1-6|TRBV28|TRBD1|-
TGTGCCAGCAGCCCGGACAGGAGAGCGGCTCAAAGCTCCTATAATTCACCCCTCCACTTT
CASSPDRRAAQSSYNSPLHF
>TRBJ1-6|TRBV2|TRBD1|-
TGTGCCAGCAGTCTTAACAGGGGACCTGCGAATTCACCCCTCCACTTT
CASSLNRGPANSPLHF
>TRBJ1-1|TRBV30|-|-
TGTGCCTGCCTTTTCGGTGTGAACACTGAAGCTTTCTTT
CACLFGVNTEAFF
>TRBJ2-1|TRBV24-1|TRBD2|-
TGTGCCACCAGTGATTTGACTAGCGGCCCACGGGAGCAGTTCTTC
CATSDLTSGPREQFF
>TRBJ2-7|TRBV5-1|-|-
TGCGCCAGCAGCTTTTCCCCCCCCTCTGAGCAGTACTTC
CASSFSPPSEQYF